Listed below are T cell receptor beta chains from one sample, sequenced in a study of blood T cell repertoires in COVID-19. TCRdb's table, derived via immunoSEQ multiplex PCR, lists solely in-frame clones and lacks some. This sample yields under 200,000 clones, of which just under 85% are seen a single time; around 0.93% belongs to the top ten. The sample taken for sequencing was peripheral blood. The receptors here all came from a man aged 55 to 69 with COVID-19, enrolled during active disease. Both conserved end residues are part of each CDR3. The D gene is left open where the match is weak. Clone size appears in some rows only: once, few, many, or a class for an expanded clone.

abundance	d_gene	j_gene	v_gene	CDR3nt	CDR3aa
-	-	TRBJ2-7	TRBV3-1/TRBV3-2	TGTGCCAGCACAGACTCCTACGAGCAGTACTTC	CASTDSYEQYF
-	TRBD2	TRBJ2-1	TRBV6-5	TGTGCCAGCATGCGGACTAGCGGGAGTGGTGAGCAGTTCTTC	CASMRTSGSGEQFF
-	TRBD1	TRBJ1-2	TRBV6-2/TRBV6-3	TGTGCCAGCAGTAAAAGATCAGGGGGCAAGGGCTATGGCTACACCTTC	CASSKRSGGKGYGYTF
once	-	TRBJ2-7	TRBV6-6	TGTGCCAGCAGTTACCAGGAGGTCTCCGGGCAGTACTTC	CASSYQEVSGQYF
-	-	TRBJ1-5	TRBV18	TGTGCCAGCTCCCCCGGAGCAAGCAATCAGCCCCAGCATTTT	CASSPGASNQPQHF
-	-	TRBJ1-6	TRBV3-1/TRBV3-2	TGTGCCAGCAGCCAAGGGTTCGGGGGTTCACCCCTCCACTTT	CASSQGFGGSPLHF
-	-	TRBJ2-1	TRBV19	TGTGCCAGTAGTATAAAGGACGGGAGTCTCGGTGAGCAGTTCTTC	CASSIKDGSLGEQFF
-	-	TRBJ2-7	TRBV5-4	TGTGCCAGCAGCACGTCCGGGACACCCGAGCAGTACTTC	CASSTSGTPEQYF
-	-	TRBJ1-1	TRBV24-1	TGTGCCACCAAGGCCACAGGAAATTCGAACACTGAAGCTTTCTTT	CATKATGNSNTEAFF
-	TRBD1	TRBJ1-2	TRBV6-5	TGTGCCAGCAGGGACAGGGGTTTCTATGGCTACACCTTC	CASRDRGFYGYTF
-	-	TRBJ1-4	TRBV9	TGTGCCAGCAGCGTAGGGACTCGAACCCCGAATGAAAAACTGTTTTTT	CASSVGTRTPNEKLFF
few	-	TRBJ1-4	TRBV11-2	TGTGCCAGCAGCACCACGTCAGGGACACGGAATGAAAAACTGTTTTTT	CASSTTSGTRNEKLFF
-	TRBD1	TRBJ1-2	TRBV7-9	TGTGCCATACGACAGGGGGCGTATGGCTACACCTTC	CAIRQGAYGYTF
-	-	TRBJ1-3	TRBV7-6	TGTGCCAGCAGCTTAGTTGCCAGCTCTGGAAACACCATATATTTT	CASSLVASSGNTIYF
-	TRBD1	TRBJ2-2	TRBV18	TGTGCCAGCTCACCAGGACAGGGAGGCGCCGGGGAGCTGTTTTTT	CASSPGQGGAGELFF
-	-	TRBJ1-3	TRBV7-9	TGTGCCAGCAGCCGGACAGCGCCTCCATCGTCTTCTGGAAACACCATATATTTT	CASSRTAPPSSSGNTIYF
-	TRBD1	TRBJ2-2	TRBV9	TGTGCCAGCAGCTTTGGACAGGAGGTTGCCGGGGAGCTGTTTTTT	CASSFGQEVAGELFF
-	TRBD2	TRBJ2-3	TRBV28	TGTGCCAGCAGCACCTTCGGACTAGCGGGAGGGCAAGATACGCAGTATTTT	CASSTFGLAGGQDTQYF
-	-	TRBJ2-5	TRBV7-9	TGTGCCAGCAGCCCAACCCAGCCAGGGCCGAAAGAGACCCAGTACTTC	CASSPTQPGPKETQYF
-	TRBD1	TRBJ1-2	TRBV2	TGTGCCAGCAGTGAATGGGGGCAGGGGGCAGAGGGCTACACCTTC	CASSEWGQGAEGYTF
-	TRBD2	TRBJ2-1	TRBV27	TGTGCCAGCAGGGGACTAGCGGGAGATCAGGAGCAGTTCTTC	CASRGLAGDQEQFF
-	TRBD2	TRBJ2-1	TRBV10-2	TGCGCCAGCAGGGGGACTAGTTACAATGAGCAGTTCTTC	CASRGTSYNEQFF
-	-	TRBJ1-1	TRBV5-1	TGCGCCAGCAGGGAAACTAGGAACACTGAAGCTTTCTTT	CASRETRNTEAFF
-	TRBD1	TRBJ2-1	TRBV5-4	TGTGCCAGCAGCCGGACAGGGGAATTTTACCATGAGCAGTTCTTC	CASSRTGEFYHEQFF
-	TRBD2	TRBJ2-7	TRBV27	TGTGCCAGCAGTCCGGGACTAGCGGGAACCTACGAGCAGTACTTC	CASSPGLAGTYEQYF
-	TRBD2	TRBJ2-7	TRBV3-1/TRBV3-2	TGTGCCAGCAGCCAAGATCGACTAGCGGGAACCCGTATCTACGAGCAGTACTTC	CASSQDRLAGTRIYEQYF
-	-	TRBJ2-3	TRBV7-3	TGTGCCAGCAGCTCTCGGGGGGCATCAGATACGCAGTATTTT	CASSSRGASDTQYF
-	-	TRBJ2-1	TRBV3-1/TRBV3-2	TGTGCCAGCAGCCAAGATCTTGAAGCATCCAGGATCTTC	CASSQDLEASRIF
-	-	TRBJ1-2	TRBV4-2	TGTGCCAGCAGCCAAGCCGGTGCTAACTATGGCTACACCTTC	CASSQAGANYGYTF
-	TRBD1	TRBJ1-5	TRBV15	TGTGCCACCAGCAGAGGACAGGGAGTTTTGGGCAATCAGCCCCAGCATTTT	CATSRGQGVLGNQPQHF
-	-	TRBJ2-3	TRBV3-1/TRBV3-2	TGTGCCAGCAGCCAAAGACTCTGGGGCCCCCGGGCGGATACGCAGTATTTT	CASSQRLWGPRADTQYF
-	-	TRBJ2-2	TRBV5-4	TGTGCCAGCAGCTTGGCCGGGCAGGGGATCACCGGGGAGCTGTTTTTT	CASSLAGQGITGELFF
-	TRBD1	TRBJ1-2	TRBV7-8	TGTGCCAGCAGCCCTAGGAGGGACAGGAGCTATGGCTACACCTTC	CASSPRRDRSYGYTF
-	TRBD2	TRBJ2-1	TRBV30	TGTGCCTGGAGTGGACTAGCGGGAAAAGGGCCGGGGCAGTTCTTC	CAWSGLAGKGPGQFF
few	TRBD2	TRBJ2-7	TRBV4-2	TGTGCCAGCAGCCAAGGGGCGGGAGGGAGGAACGAGCAGTACTTC	CASSQGAGGRNEQYF
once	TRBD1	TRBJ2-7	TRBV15	TGTGCCACCAGCAGACCACCGGGACAGGGCTACGAGCAGTACTTC	CATSRPPGQGYEQYF
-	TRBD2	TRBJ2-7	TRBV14	TGTGCCAGCAGCCGCGGGACTAGCGGCCCCTACGAGCAGTACTTC	CASSRGTSGPYEQYF
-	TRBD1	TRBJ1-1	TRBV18	TGTGCCAGCTCACCAAACGTTCCGGGACAGGGGTTTTCTGAAGCTTTCTTT	CASSPNVPGQGFSEAFF
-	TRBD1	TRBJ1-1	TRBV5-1	TGCGCCAGCAGCTCCGCTTCACAGGGGTACACTGAAGCTTTCTTT	CASSSASQGYTEAFF
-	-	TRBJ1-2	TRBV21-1	TGTGCCAGCAGCAAATGCAGTTGTCAGGGGTTTAACTATGGCTACACCTTC	CASSKCSCQGFNYGYTF
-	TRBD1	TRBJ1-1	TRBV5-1	TGCGCCAGCAGCCCCCGTCCGGGACAGGGAATGAACACTGAAGCTTTCTTT	CASSPRPGQGMNTEAFF
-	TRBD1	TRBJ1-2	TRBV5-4	TGTGCCAGCTTCCCGGGACAGGGGAAAGGTGGCTACACCTTC	CASFPGQGKGGYTF
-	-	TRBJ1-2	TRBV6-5	TGTGCCAGCAGTCGGACAGCGGGGCGATATGGCTACACCTTC	CASSRTAGRYGYTF
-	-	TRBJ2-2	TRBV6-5	TGTGCCAGCGTCCAGGGGAACACCGGGGAGCTGTTTTTT	CASVQGNTGELFF
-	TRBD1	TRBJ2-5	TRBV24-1	TGTGCCACCAGTGATTTGCCGGGACAGGGGTCCCAAGAGACCCAGTACTTC	CATSDLPGQGSQETQYF
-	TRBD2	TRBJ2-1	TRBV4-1	TGCGCCAGCAGCCACCAGCTAGCGGACCTCTACAATGAGCAGTTCTTC	CASSHQLADLYNEQFF
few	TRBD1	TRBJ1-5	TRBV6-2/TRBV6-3	TGTGCCAGCAGTTACTCGGGGCAGGGGGCTAAAAATCAGCCCCAGCATTTT	CASSYSGQGAKNQPQHF
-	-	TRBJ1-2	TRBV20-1	TGCAGTGCTAGAGTTGAGTGGGGCTACACCTTC	CSARVEWGYTF
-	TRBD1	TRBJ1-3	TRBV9	TGTGCCAGCAGCGTCGACAGGGTTGGTGACACCATATATTTT	CASSVDRVGDTIYF
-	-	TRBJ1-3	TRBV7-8	TGTGCCAGCAGCTTATTGACAGGAAACACCATATATTTT	CASSLLTGNTIYF
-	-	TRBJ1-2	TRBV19	TGTGCCAGTAGTCCCAAACAGGGCGGTCACTATGGCTACACCTTC	CASSPKQGGHYGYTF